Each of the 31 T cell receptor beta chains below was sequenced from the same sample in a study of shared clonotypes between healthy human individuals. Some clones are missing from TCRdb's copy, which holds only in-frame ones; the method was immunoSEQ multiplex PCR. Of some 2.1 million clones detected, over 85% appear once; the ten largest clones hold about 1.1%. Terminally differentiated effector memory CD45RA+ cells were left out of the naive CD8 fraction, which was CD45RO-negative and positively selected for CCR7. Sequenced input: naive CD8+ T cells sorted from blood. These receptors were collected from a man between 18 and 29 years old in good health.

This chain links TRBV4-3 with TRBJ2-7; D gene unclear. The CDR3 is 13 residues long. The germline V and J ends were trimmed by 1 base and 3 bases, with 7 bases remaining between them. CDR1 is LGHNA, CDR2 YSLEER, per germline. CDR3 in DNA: TGCGCCAGCAGCCAAGGCTCAGTCTACGAGCAGTACTTC. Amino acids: CASSQGSVYEQYF.

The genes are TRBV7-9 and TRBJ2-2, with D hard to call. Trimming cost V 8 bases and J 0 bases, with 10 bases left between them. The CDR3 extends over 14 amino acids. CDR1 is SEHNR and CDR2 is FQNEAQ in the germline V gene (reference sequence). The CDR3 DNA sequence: TGTGCCAGCTCCGGACCCTCGAACACCGGGGAGCTGTTTTTT. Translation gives CASSGPSNTGELFF.

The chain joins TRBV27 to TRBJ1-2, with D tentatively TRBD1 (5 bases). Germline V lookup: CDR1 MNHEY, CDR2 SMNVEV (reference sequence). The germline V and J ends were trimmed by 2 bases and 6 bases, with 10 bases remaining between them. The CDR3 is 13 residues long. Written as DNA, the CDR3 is TGTGCCAGCAGTTTAATTCAGGGCCATGGCTACACCTTC. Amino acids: CASSLIQGHGYTF.

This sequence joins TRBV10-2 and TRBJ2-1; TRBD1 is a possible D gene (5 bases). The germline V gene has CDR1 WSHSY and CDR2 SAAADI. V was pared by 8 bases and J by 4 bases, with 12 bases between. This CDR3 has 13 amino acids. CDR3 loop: CASQGGQYNEQFF. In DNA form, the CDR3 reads TGCGCCAGCCAGGGTGGCCAGTACAATGAGCAGTTCTTC.

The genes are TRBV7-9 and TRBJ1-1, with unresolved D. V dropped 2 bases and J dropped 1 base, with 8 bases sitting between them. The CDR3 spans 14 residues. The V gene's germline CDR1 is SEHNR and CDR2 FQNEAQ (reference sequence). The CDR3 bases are TGTGCCAGCAGCTTAATTGCGGGGAACACTGAAGCTTTCTTT. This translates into CASSLIAGNTEAFF. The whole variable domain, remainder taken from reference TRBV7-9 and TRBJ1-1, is DTGVSQNPRHKITKRGQNVTFRCDPISEHNRLYWYRQTLGQGPEFLTYFQNEAQLEKSRLLSDRFSAERPKGSFSTLEIQRTEQGDSAMYLCASSLIAGNTEAFFGQGTRLTVV.

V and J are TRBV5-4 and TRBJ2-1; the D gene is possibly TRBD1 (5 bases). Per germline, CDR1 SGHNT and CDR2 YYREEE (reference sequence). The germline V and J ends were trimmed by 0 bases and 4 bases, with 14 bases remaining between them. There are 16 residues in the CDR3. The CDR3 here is CASSLASQGSYNEQFF. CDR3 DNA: TGTGCCAGCAGCTTGGCATCGCAGGGCTCTTACAATGAGCAGTTCTTC.

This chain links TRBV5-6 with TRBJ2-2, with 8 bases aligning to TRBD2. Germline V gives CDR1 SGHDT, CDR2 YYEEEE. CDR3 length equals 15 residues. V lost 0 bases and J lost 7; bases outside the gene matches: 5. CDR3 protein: CASSLETSGRGELFF. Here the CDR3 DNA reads TGTGCCAGCAGCTTGGAAACTAGCGGTCGCGGGGAGCTGTTTTTT. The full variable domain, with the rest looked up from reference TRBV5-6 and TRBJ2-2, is DAGVTQSPTHLIKTRGQQVTLRCSPKSGHDTVSWYQQALGQGPQFIFQYYEEEERQRGNFPDRFSGHQFPNYSSELNVNALLLGDSALYLCASSLETSGRGELFFGEGSRLTVL.

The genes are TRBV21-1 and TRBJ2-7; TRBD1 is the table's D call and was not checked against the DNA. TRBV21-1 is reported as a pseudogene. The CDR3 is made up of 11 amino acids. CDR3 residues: CASSNSGSVYF. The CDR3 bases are TGTGCCAGCAGCAATTCAGGGTCAGTATACTTC.

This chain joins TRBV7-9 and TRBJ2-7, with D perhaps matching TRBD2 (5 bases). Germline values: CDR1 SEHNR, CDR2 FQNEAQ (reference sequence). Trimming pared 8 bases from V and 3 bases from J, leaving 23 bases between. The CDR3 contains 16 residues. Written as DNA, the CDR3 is TGTGCCAGCGATGGCGAGAGGGAGCAAGACGGCTACGAGCAGTACTTC. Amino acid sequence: CASDGEREQDGYEQYF.

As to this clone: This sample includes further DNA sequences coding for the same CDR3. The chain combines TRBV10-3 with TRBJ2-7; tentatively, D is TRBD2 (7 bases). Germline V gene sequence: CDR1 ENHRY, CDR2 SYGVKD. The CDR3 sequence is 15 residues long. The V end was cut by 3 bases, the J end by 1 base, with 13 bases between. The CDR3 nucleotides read TGTGCCATCAGTGAATCAGGGGAGGGATCCTACGAGCAGTACTTC. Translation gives CAISESGEGSYEQYF.

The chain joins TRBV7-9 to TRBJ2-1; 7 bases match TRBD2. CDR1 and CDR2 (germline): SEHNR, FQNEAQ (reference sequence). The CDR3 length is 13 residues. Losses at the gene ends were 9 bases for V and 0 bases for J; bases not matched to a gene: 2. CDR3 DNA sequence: TGTGCCAGAGGCGGGAGCTCCTACAATGAGCAGTTCTTC. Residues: CARGGSSYNEQFF.

CDR3 DNA sequence: TGTGCCAGCAGCCCGGGAATGGGTTACGAGCAGTACTTC. This encodes CASSPGMGYEQYF. The chain has TRBV9 and TRBJ2-7; a possible D gene is TRBD2 (5 bases). The CDR3 runs to 13 residues. Looked up from germline, CDR1 is SGDLS and CDR2 is YYNGEE. Trimming took off 4 bases at V and 4 bases at J, with 12 bases between the two ends.

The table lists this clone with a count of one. This CDR3 is CASSLEGASTDTQYF. CDR3 DNA: TGTGCCAGCAGCTTAGAAGGAGCATCCACAGATACGCAGTATTTT. The chain couples TRBV13 to TRBJ2-3; no firm D call. The germline CDR1 and CDR2 sequences are PRHDT and FYEKMQ (reference sequence). The germline V and J ends were trimmed by 1 base and 2 bases, with 10 bases remaining between them. The CDR3 extends over 15 amino acids.

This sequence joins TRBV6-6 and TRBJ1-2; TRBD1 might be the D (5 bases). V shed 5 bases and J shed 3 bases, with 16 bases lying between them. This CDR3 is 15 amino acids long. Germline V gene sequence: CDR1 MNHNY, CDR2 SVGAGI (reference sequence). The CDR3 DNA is TGTGCCAGCAGTCTGGGCTGGGGCCGTGACTATGGCTACACCTTC. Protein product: CASSLGWGRDYGYTF.

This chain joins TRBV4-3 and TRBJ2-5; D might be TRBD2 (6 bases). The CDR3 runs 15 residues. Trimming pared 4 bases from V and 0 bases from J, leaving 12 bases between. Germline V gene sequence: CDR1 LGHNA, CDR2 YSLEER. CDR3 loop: CASSLVGRYQETQYF. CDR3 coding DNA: TGCGCCAGCAGCCTAGTGGGGAGGTACCAAGAGACCCAGTACTTC.

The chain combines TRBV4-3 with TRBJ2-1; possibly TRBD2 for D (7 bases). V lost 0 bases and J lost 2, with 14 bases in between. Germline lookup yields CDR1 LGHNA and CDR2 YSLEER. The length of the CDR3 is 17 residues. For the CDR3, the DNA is TGCGCCAGCAGCCAAGATCCCAACGGGGGGCCCTACAATGAGCAGTTCTTC. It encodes CASSQDPNGGPYNEQFF.

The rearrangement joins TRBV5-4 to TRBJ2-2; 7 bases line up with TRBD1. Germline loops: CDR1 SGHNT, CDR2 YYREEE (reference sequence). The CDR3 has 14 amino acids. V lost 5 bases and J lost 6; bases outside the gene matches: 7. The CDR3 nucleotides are TGTGCCAGCAGGGCACAGGGGAGCCCCGGGGAGCTGTTTTTT. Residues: CASRAQGSPGELFF.

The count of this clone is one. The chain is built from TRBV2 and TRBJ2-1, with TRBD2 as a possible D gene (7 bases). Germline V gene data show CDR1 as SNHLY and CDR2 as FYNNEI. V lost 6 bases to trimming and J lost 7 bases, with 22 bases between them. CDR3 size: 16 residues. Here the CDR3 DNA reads TGTGCCAGCAGACTAAGGGGGGAGGGCCTACTAAATGAGCAGTTCTTC. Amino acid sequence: CASRLRGEGLLNEQFF.

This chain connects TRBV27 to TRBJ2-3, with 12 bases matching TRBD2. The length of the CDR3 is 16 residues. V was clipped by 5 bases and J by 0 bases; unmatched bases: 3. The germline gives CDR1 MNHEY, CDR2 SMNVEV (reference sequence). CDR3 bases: TGTGCCAGCAGTGGAGGACTAGCGGGGAGCACAGATACGCAGTATTTT. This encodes CASSGGLAGSTDTQYF.

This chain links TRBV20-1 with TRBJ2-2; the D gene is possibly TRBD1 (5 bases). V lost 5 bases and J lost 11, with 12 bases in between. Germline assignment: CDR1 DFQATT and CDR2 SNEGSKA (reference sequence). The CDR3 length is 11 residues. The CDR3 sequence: CSAVRGFELFF. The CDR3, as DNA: TGCAGTGCTGTTAGGGGTTTTGAGCTGTTTTTT.

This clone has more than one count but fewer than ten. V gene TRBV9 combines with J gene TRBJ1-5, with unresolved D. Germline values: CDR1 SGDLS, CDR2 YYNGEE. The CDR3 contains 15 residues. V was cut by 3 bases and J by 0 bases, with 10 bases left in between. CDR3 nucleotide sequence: TGTGCCAGCAGCGAGGACGGGATTAGCAATCAGCCCCAGCATTTT. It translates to CASSEDGISNQPQHF.

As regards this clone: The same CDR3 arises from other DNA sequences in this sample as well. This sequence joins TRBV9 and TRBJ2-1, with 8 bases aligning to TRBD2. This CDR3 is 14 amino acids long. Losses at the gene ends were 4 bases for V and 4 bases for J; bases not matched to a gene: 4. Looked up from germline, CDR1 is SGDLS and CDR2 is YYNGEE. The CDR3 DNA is TGTGCCAGCAGCCCCCTAGCGGGTTACAATGAGCAGTTCTTC. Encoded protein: CASSPLAGYNEQFF.

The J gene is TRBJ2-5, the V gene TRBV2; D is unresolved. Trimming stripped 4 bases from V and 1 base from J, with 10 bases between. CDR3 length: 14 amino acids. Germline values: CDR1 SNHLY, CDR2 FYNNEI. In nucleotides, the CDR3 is TGTGCCAGCAGTGCGCTAGTAGGCCAAGAGACCCAGTACTTC. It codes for CASSALVGQETQYF.

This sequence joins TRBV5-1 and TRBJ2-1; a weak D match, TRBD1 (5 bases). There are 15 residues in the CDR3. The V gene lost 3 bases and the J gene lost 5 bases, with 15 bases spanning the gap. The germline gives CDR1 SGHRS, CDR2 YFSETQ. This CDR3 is CASSYQGFVHNEQFF. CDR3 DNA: TGCGCCAGCAGCTATCAGGGTTTTGTCCACAATGAGCAGTTCTTC.

This chain's CDR3 is CSVAGSHSGANVLTF. CDR3 coding DNA: TGCAGCGTTGCGGGGTCCCACTCTGGGGCCAACGTCCTGACTTTC. The chain employs TRBV29-1 and TRBJ2-6; D is possibly TRBD2 (5 bases). The V end was cut by 4 bases, the J end by 0 bases, with 10 bases between. CDR3 length equals 15 residues. The germline gives CDR1 SQVTM, CDR2 ANQGSEA.

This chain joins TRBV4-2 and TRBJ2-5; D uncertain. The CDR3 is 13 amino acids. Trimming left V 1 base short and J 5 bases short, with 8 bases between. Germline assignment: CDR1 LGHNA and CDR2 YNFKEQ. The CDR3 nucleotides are TGTGCCAGCAGCCAAGTGGTAGGTGAGACCCAGTACTTC. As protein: CASSQVVGETQYF.

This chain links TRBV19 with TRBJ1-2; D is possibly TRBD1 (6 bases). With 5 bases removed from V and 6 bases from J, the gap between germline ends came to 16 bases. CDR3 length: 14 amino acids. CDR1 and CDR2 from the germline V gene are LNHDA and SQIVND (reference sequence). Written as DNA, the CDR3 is TGTGCCAGTAGTCTCAGGGGAGCGCTCGATGGCTACACCTTC. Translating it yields CASSLRGALDGYTF. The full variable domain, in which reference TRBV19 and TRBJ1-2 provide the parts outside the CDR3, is DGGITQSPKYLFRKEGQNVTLSCEQNLNHDAMYWYRQDPGQGLRLIYYSQIVNDFQKGDIAEGYSVSREKKESFPLTVTSAQKNPTAFYLCASSLRGALDGYTFGSGTRLTVV.

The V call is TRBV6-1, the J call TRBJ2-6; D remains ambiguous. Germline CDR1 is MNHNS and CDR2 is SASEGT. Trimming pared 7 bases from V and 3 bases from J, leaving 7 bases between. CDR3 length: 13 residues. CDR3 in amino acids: CASTVGGANVLTF. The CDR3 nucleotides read TGTGCCAGCACAGTGGGTGGGGCCAACGTCCTGACTTTC.

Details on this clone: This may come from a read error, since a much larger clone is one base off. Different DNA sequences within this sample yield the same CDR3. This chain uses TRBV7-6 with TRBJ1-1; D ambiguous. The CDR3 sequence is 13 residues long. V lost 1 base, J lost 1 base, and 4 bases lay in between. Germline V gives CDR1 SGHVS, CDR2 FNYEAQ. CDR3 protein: CASSLVGNTEAFF. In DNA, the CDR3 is TGTGCCAGCAGCTTAGTGGGGAACACTGAAGCTTTCTTT.

Here the CDR3 reads CASSLTGTSPLHF. The CDR3 DNA sequence: TGTGCCAGCAGTTTGACAGGGACTTCACCCCTCCACTTT. The chain joins TRBV28 to TRBJ1-6, with 7 positions matching TRBD1. This CDR3 spans 13 amino acids. Germline V gene lookup returns CDR1 MDHEN and CDR2 SYDVKM. V trimming: 3 bases; J trimming: 9 bases; junction bases outside the gene matches: 2.

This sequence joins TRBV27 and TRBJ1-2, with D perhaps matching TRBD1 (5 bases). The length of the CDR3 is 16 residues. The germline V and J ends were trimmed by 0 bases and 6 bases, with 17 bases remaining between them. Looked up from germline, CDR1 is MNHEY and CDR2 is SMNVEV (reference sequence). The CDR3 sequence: CASSLSGGEGWNGYTF. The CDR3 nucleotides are TGTGCCAGCAGTTTATCGGGTGGGGAGGGGTGGAATGGCTACACCTTC.